These 9 T cell receptor beta chains were all obtained from the same sample, sequenced in a study of post-analysis software for immune sequencing data. Regarding the study as a whole: Controls had lower frequencies than patients of about 5 TRBV segments, which included TRBV5-6, TRBV5-1 and TRBV20-1.

No antigens are known for them. Prepared TCR beta cDNA libraries contained unique molecular identifiers. TCRdb independently ran MiXCR on the PCR reads; one entry per CDR3 protein. The table has approximately 350,000 distinct CDR3 sequences, around 33% seen once. Source material: blood. These receptors all come from a girl between 5 and 17 years old with multiple sclerosis.

CDR3 DNA sequence: TGCAGTGCTCCCCTTATGACAGGGTGGAGCGAGCAGTACTTC. It encodes CSAPLMTGWSEQYF. This sequence joins TRBV20-1 and TRBJ2-7; 7 nucleotides agree with TRBD1. V shed 5 bases and J 6 bases; nucleotides not matched to a gene: 13. The CDR3 extends over 14 amino acids. Germline V lookup: CDR1 DFQATT, CDR2 SNEGSKA (reference sequence).

The chain joins TRBV24-1 to TRBJ2-7; 8 bases are shared with TRBD1. The CDR3 has 15 amino acids. Unmatched junction bases numbered 3, after V lost 1 base and J lost 2 bases. In germline, CDR1 is KGHDR, CDR2 SFDVKD. The CDR3 sequence is CATSDFRTGPYEQYF. CDR3 DNA: TGTGCCACCAGTGATTTCCGGACAGGGCCCTACGAGCAGTACTTC.

The chain couples TRBV20-1 to TRBJ1-2; D not resolved. Trimming pared 3 bases from V and 2 bases from J, leaving 13 bases between. This CDR3 has 14 amino acids. CDR1 DFQATT and CDR2 SNEGSKA come from the germline V gene (reference sequence). The CDR3 DNA follows: TGCAGTGCTAGTCCTCAGACGGTAAACTATGGCTACACCTTC. It codes for CSASPQTVNYGYTF.

This chain uses TRBV28 with TRBJ2-3; TRBD2 aligns across 11 bases. The CDR3 extends over 17 amino acids. V dropped 6 bases and J dropped 5; count of bases not matched to a gene: 13. Germline CDR1 MDHEN, CDR2 SYDVKM. CDR3 nucleotide sequence: TGTGCCAGCAGCACGATCTCACTAGCGGGGGTCAGAGATACGCAGTATTTT. Amino acids: CASSTISLAGVRDTQYF.

This clonotype was recorded a few times. CDR3 amino acids: CSVEDTGAGAEAFF. Here the CDR3 DNA reads TGCAGCGTTGAAGACACAGGGGCCGGGGCTGAAGCTTTCTTT. The chain employs TRBV29-1 and TRBJ1-1; the match to TRBD1 covers 7 bases. CDR1 is SQVTM and CDR2 is ANQGSEA in the germline V gene. The junction had 7 bases not matched to a gene; V was cut back by 0 bases and J by 6 bases. The CDR3 extends over 14 amino acids.

The CDR3 nucleotides are TGCGCCAGCAGTTTTGTTGGGGGTAGCAATCAGCCCCAGCATTTT. The encoded protein is CASSFVGGSNQPQHF. The genes are TRBV5-1 and TRBJ1-5; tentatively, D is TRBD1 (5 bases). The CDR3 contains 15 residues. The V and J ends lost 5 bases and 0 bases respectively, with 12 bases between them. In germline, CDR1 is SGHRS, CDR2 YFSETQ.

The V and J genes are TRBV20-1 and TRBJ2-1; TRBD2 agrees at 7 bases. Unmatched junction bases numbered 8, after V lost 5 bases and J lost 4 bases. The germline CDR1 and CDR2 sequences are DFQATT and SNEGSKA (reference sequence). The CDR3 has 14 amino acids. CDR3 in amino acids: CSAPPGLPYNEQFF. Here the CDR3 DNA reads TGCAGTGCTCCGCCGGGACTACCTTACAATGAGCAGTTCTTC.

V is TRBV25-1 and J is TRBJ2-3; maybe TRBD2 (6 bases). CDR1 and CDR2 from the germline V gene are MGHDK and SYGVNS. The CDR3 is 17 amino acids. V lost 3 bases to trimming and J lost 0 bases, with 16 bases between them. CDR3 protein: CASSEGSGVSSTDTQYF. The CDR3 DNA reads TGTGCCAGCAGTGAGGGGTCGGGGGTGTCTAGCACAGATACGCAGTATTTT.

CDR3: CASSRAGTSGVYEQYF. The DNA for the CDR3 is TGTGCCAGCAGTAGAGCCGGGACTAGCGGCGTCTACGAGCAGTACTTC. V is TRBV6-2 or TRBV6-3 and J is TRBJ2-7, with 11 bases that match TRBD2. In germline, CDR1 is MNHEY, CDR2 SVGEGT. The CDR3 loop spans 16 amino acids. J was trimmed by 3 bases and V by 5 bases; bases with no gene match: 9.